This TCR beta chain originates from a study of blood T cell repertoires in COVID-19. Whole-study context: Acute and convalescent COVID-19 samples came from the United States, Italy and Spain. From T cells, B-cell-depleted T cells, or PBMCs came the material, which was cDNA or gDNA.

V lost 4 bases, J lost 7 bases, and 10 bases lay in between. Germline V gene sequence: CDR1 SGHVS, CDR2 FQNEAQ. The CDR3 runs 13 residues. Authors' processing steps: Estimated nucleated cell counts came from reference gene primer amplification. Using immunoSEQ multiplex PCR, the repertoire was profiled, and TCRdb retains in-frame clones only, with some absent. V and J calls plus clone size are reproduced from that table; the DNA served to infer D and trimming. Of about 78,000 clones listed, about 89% are singletons. The chain joins TRBV7-8 to TRBJ2-2; tentative D call: TRBD2 (5 bases). This TCR was recovered from a man aged 45-65 years with active or convalescent COVID-19. What was sequenced was peripheral blood. CDR3 protein: CASSSTRNGELFF. CDR3 nucleotides: TGTGCCAGCAGCTCCACTAGGAACGGGGAGCTGTTTTTT.